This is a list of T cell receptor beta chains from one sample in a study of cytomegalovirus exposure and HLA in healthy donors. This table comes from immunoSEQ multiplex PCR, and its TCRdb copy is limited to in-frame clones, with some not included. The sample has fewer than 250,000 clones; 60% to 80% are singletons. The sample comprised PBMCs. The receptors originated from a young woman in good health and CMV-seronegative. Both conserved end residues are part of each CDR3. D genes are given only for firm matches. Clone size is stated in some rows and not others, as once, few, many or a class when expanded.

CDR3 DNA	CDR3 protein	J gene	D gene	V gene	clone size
TGTGCCATCAGTGAGTCGAGGACAGGGGCGGCTTTCTTT	CAISESRTGAAFF	TRBJ1-1	TRBD1	TRBV10-3	.
TGTGCCAGCAGTTTACTCGGGGCTAGCGCCTCCTACGAGCAGTACTTC	CASSLLGASASYEQYF	TRBJ2-7	.	TRBV27	.
TGTGCCAGCAGTCTCAGGTGGGGAGAGTCGGTCAATGAGCAGTTCTTC	CASSLRWGESVNEQFF	TRBJ2-1	.	TRBV7-6	.
TGTGCCGGGATGACAGGGGGCAACTATGGCTACACCTTC	CAGMTGGNYGYTF	TRBJ1-2	TRBD1	TRBV30	.
TGTGCCAGCAGTGTGACAGCGGGAACCTACAATGAGCAGTTCTTC	CASSVTAGTYNEQFF	TRBJ2-1	TRBD2	TRBV2	.
TGTGCCAGCAGCTTAGAAACAGGAACTGAAGCTTTCTTT	CASSLETGTEAFF	TRBJ1-1	.	TRBV7-9	once
TGTGCCAGCAGCTTGGTGTCCCCTCTCCGGGAGCTGTTTTTT	CASSLVSPLRELFF	TRBJ2-2	.	TRBV5-6	.
TGCGCCAGCAGCCCTCGGGGTCGGGAGAACACTGAAGCTTTCTTT	CASSPRGRENTEAFF	TRBJ1-1	.	TRBV4-1	.
TGTGCCAGCAGTTATGCCCCCGGACAGGGGGCGAGCGAGCAGTACTTC	CASSYAPGQGASEQYF	TRBJ2-7	TRBD1	TRBV6-6	.
TGTGCCTGGAGCCAAGACCGGACTAACAATGAGCAGTTCTTC	CAWSQDRTNNEQFF	TRBJ2-1	.	TRBV30	.
TGTGCCAGCAGGGACTGGGACAGGGGGCCCTCCTACGAGCAGTACTTC	CASRDWDRGPSYEQYF	TRBJ2-7	TRBD1	TRBV28	.
TGTGCCACCAGCAGCAGGGGAATCCGTTATGCTGAAGCTTTCTTT	CATSSRGIRYAEAFF	TRBJ1-1	.	TRBV15	.
TGTGCCAGCACCTTGGGCTCCGGCACTGAAGCTTTCTTT	CASTLGSGTEAFF	TRBJ1-1	.	TRBV28	.
TGCGCCAGCAGCCGGGGGACTGAGAATGAGCAGTTCTTC	CASSRGTENEQFF	TRBJ2-1	.	TRBV4-1	.
TGTGCCAGCAGCCAACTGGGACAGCTCTCCTATAATTCACCCCTCCACTTT	CASSQLGQLSYNSPLHF	TRBJ1-6	TRBD1	TRBV5-6	.
TGTGCCAGCAGCGAGATCGGGACAGGGGCCGGCTACACCTTC	CASSEIGTGAGYTF	TRBJ1-2	TRBD1	TRBV9	.
TGTGCCACGACAGGGGACGATGAAAAACTGTTTTTT	CATTGDDEKLFF	TRBJ1-4	TRBD1	TRBV2	.
TGCAGTGCCTTCCCCCGCGGGGAGCAGTACTTC	CSAFPRGEQYF	TRBJ2-7	.	TRBV20-1	.
TGTGCCAGCAGCTTTACTAGCGGGGGCACAGATACGCAGTATTTT	CASSFTSGGTDTQYF	TRBJ2-3	TRBD2	TRBV11-2	.
TGTGCCTGGAGTGTCCGACTAGCGGACCCTTACGAGCAGTACTTC	CAWSVRLADPYEQYF	TRBJ2-7	TRBD2	TRBV30	.
TGTGCCAGCAGTAGGGACTACCGAAGGGAGCAGTACTTC	CASSRDYRREQYF	TRBJ2-7	TRBD2	TRBV28	few
TGTGCCAGCAGTGAACTGAGGCAGCTAAGCTCCTATAATTCACCCCTCCACTTT	CASSELRQLSSYNSPLHF	TRBJ1-6	.	TRBV6-1	.
TGTGCCAGCAGTGTAACCAGGCGGGGAGGCACAGATACGCAGTATTTT	CASSVTRRGGTDTQYF	TRBJ2-3	.	TRBV6-1	.
TGTGCCAGCAACTTAGCAGGGGGACCACAAGAGACCCAGTACTTC	CASNLAGGPQETQYF	TRBJ2-5	TRBD1	TRBV28	.
TGTGCCAGCAGCTTAGATTCGGGGTTCTACGAGCAGTACTTC	CASSLDSGFYEQYF	TRBJ2-7	.	TRBV7-2	few
TGTGCCAGCAGCCGACAGGGGGGTATATCTGGGGCCAACGTCCTGACTTTC	CASSRQGGISGANVLTF	TRBJ2-6	TRBD1	TRBV4-2	.
TGCGCCAGCAGCTTGAAGGGGGTAGAGTTTGAACAAGCTTTCTTT	CASSLKGVEFEQAFF	TRBJ1-1	.	TRBV5-1	.
TGCGCCAGCAGAGAAACGGACAGGGTGCTTCAGCCCCAGCATTTT	CASRETDRVLQPQHF	TRBJ1-5	TRBD1	TRBV10-2	.
TGTGCCAGCAGCTTAACCCCTCTGAGCGGCTACACCTTC	CASSLTPLSGYTF	TRBJ1-2	.	TRBV7-2	.
TGTGCCAGTACCCCGGGGGGCAATCAGCCCCAGCATTTT	CASTPGGNQPQHF	TRBJ1-5	.	TRBV19	.
TGCGCCAGCAGCCCCTCGGGGGGCACCTACAATGAGCAGTTCTTC	CASSPSGGTYNEQFF	TRBJ2-1	.	TRBV4-1	.
TGTGCCTGGGGAAAGCGGGAGGTGCAAGAGACCCAGTACTTC	CAWGKREVQETQYF	TRBJ2-5	TRBD2	TRBV30	.
TGTGCCAGCAGTTTGGTCAGGAACGACTATGGCTACACCTTC	CASSLVRNDYGYTF	TRBJ1-2	.	TRBV28	.
TGTGCCAGCAGCTTGGGACTAGCGGGAACCTACGAGCAGTACTTC	CASSLGLAGTYEQYF	TRBJ2-7	TRBD2	TRBV5-4	.
TGTGCCAGCAGCCCAAGGGACACCAAGTACGAGCAGTACTTC	CASSPRDTKYEQYF	TRBJ2-7	.	TRBV9	.
TGTGCCTGGAGTTTATTTAGCGGGAGCGGCGGGGAGCTGTTTTTT	CAWSLFSGSGGELFF	TRBJ2-2	TRBD2	TRBV30	.
TGTGCCAGCAGGACGGGACAGGGAGCTTGGGGCTACACCTTC	CASRTGQGAWGYTF	TRBJ1-2	TRBD1	TRBV11-2	.
TGTGCCAGCAGACAGGGGACTAGCGGGAGGGCCGGAGAGCAGTTCTTC	CASRQGTSGRAGEQFF	TRBJ2-1	TRBD2	TRBV7-9	.
TGTGCCAGCAGTGAACAGTGGAGATCGGACGAGCAGTACTTC	CASSEQWRSDEQYF	TRBJ2-7	.	TRBV6-1	.
TGCAGCGTAAAAAGGGGTTTAGCCTACGAGCAGTACTTC	CSVKRGLAYEQYF	TRBJ2-7	.	TRBV29-1	.
TGTGCCAGCAGCTTAAAAGAGGGCAATCAGCCCCAGCATTTT	CASSLKEGNQPQHF	TRBJ1-5	.	TRBV7-8	.
TGCGCCAGCAGCCGTTTTGGTGAGAGCTCCTACAATGAGCAGTTCTTC	CASSRFGESSYNEQFF	TRBJ2-1	.	TRBV5-1	once
TGTGCCAGCAGTGGGGGGGACGGCTACGAGCAGTACTTC	CASSGGDGYEQYF	TRBJ2-7	TRBD2	TRBV28	.
TGTGCCGGCGGAACGAACACCGGGGAGCTGTTTTTT	CAGGTNTGELFF	TRBJ2-2	.	TRBV19	.
TGTGCCAGCAGTTCATCGGGGCGCCCCGGTTTTGAAGCTTTCTTT	CASSSSGRPGFEAFF	TRBJ1-1	.	TRBV27	few
TGTGCTAGCAGCCCCGACGGGGACAGTGTCTTCTTT	CASSPDGDSVFF	TRBJ1-1	TRBD1	TRBV7-7	.
TGTGCCAGCAGCTCCGGATTACGAGGGACTGAAGCTTTCTTT	CASSSGLRGTEAFF	TRBJ1-1	.	TRBV7-2	.
TGTGCCAGCAGTGAAGAAGGGACAGCCGGGCGTGGCTACACCTTC	CASSEEGTAGRGYTF	TRBJ1-2	TRBD1	TRBV25-1	.
TGTGCCAGCAGTTTTGGGACAGAGGGACTACCCCTCCACTTT	CASSFGTEGLPLHF	TRBJ1-6	TRBD1	TRBV27	.
TGTGCCAGCTCACCACCCGGGGTGGTGAGGGGCAATCAGCCCCAGCATTTT	CASSPPGVVRGNQPQHF	TRBJ1-5	.	TRBV18	.
TGTGCCAGCAATATCTTCGGGGAGCTGTTTTTT	CASNIFGELFF	TRBJ2-2	.	TRBV2	few
TGCAGCGCTCGGGTAGCGTTAAGCTCCTACGAGCAGTACTTC	CSARVALSSYEQYF	TRBJ2-7	.	TRBV29-1	.
TGTGCCAGCAGTTTACGGGACAATCGTGGCTACACCTTC	CASSLRDNRGYTF	TRBJ1-2	.	TRBV27	.